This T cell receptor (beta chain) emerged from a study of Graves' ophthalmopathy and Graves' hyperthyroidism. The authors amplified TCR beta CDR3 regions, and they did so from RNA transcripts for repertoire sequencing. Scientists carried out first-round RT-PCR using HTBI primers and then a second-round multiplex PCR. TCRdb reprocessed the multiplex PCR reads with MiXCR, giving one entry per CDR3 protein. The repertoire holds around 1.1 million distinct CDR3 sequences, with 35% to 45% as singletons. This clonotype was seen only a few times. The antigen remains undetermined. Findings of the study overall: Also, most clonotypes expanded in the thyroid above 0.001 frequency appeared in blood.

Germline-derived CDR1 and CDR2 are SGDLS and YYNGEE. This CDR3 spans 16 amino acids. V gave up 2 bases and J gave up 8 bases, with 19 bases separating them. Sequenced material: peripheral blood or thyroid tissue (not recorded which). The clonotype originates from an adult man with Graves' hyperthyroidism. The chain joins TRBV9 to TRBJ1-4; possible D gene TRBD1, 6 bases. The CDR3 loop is CASSVTGQSPREKLFF. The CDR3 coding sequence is TGTGCCAGCAGCGTTACCGGACAGTCGCCCAGGGAAAAACTGTTTTTT.